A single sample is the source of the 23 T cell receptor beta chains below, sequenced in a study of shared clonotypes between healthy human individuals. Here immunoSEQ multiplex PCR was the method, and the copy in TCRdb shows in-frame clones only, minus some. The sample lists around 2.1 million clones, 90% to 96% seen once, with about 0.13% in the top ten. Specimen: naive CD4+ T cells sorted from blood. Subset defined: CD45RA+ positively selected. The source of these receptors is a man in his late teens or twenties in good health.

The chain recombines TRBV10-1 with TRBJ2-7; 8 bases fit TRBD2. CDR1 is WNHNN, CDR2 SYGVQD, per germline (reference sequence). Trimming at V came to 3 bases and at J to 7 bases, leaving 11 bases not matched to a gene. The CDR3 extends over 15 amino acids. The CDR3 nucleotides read TGCGCCAGCAGTGATGCGACGGGGGGGCCAGGAGAGCAGTACTTC. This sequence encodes CASSDATGGPGEQYF.

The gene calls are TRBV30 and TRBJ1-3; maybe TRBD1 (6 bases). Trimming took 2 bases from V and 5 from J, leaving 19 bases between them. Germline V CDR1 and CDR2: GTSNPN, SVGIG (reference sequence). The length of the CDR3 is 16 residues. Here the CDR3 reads CAWSLVGGARRNTIYF. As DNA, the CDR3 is TGTGCCTGGAGTCTGGTAGGGGGGGCGCGGAGAAACACCATATATTTT.

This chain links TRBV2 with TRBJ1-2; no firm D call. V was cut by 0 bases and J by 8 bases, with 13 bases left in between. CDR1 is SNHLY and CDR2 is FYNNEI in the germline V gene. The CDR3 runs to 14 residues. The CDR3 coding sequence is TGTGCCAGCAGTGAAGCTCGCACATTAACAGGCTACACCTTC. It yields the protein CASSEARTLTGYTF.

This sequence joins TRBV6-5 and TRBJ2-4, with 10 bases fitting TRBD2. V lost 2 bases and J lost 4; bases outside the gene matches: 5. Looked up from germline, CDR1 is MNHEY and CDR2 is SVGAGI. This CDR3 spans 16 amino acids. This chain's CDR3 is CASSYGLAVAKNIQYF. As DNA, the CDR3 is TGTGCCAGCAGTTACGGACTAGCGGTGGCTAAAAACATTCAGTACTTC.

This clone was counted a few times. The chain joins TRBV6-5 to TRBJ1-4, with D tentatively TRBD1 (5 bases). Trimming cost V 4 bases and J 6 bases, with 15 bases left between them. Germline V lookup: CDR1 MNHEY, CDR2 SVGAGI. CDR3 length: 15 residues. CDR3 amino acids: CASSSTGGRYEKLFF. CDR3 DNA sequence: TGTGCCAGCAGTTCCACCGGGGGGAGATATGAAAAACTGTTTTTT.

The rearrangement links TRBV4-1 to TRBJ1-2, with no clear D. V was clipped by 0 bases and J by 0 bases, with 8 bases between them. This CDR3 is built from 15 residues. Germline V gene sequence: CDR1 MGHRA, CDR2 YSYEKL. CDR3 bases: TGCGCCAGCAGCCAAGAAGGACGTTCTAACTATGGCTACACCTTC. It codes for CASSQEGRSNYGYTF.

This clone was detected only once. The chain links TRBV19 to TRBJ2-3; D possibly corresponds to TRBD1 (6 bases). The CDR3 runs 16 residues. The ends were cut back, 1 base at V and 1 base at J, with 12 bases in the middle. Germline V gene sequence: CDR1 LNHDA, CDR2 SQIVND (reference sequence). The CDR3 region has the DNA TGTGCCAGTAGTATAGGACAGGACGTGGGCACAGATACGCAGTATTTT. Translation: CASSIGQDVGTDTQYF.

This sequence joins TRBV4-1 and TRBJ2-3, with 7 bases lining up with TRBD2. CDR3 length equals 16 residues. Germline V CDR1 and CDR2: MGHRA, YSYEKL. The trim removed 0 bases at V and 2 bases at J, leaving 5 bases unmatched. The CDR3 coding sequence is TGCGCCAGCAGCCAAGATGCGGGAGCTACCACAGATACGCAGTATTTT. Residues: CASSQDAGATTDTQYF.

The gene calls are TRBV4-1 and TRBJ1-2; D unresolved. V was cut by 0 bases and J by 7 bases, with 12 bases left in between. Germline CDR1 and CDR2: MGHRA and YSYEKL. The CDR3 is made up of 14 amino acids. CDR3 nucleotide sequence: TGCGCCAGCAGCCAAGACCAGGTTCCAGGTGGCTACACCTTC. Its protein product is CASSQDQVPGGYTF.

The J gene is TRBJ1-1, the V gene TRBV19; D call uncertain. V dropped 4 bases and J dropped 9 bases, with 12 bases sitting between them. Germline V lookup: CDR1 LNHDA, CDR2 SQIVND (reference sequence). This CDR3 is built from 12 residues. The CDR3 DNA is TGTGCCAGTAGTACGGGGAGTCAAAAAGCTTTCTTT. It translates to CASSTGSQKAFF.

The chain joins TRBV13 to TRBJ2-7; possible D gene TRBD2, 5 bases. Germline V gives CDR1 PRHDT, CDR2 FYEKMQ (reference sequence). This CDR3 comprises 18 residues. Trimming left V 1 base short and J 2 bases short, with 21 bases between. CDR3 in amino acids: CASSLEGSVGGSTYEQYF. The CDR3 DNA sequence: TGTGCCAGCAGCTTAGAAGGCTCGGTGGGCGGGTCGACCTACGAGCAGTACTTC.

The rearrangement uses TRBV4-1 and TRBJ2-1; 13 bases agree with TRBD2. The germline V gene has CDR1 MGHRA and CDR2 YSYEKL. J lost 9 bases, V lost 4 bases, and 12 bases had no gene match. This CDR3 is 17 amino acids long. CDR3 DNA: TGCGCCAGCAGCCTTAGATCCGGGACTAGCGGGGTTATTGAGCAGTTCTTC. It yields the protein CASSLRSGTSGVIEQFF.

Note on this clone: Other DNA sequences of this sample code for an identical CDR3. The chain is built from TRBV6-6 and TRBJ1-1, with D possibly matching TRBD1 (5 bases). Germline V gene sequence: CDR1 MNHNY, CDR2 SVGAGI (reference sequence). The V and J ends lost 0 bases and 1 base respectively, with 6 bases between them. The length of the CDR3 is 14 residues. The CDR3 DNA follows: TGTGCCAGCAGTTACTCTACAGGGAACACTGAAGCTTTCTTT. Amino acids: CASSYSTGNTEAFF.

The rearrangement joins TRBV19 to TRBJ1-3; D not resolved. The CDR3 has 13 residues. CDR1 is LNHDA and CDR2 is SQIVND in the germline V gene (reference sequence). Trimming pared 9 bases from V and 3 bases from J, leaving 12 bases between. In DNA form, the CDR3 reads TGTGCCAGCCAACAGAGCTTTGGAAACACCATATATTTT. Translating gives CASQQSFGNTIYF.

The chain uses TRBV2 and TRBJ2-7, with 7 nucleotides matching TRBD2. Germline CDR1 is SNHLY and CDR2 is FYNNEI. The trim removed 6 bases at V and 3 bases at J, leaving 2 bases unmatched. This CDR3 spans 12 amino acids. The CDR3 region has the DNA TGTGCCAGCAGGGGGGGGAACTACGAGCAGTACTTC. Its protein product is CASRGGNYEQYF.

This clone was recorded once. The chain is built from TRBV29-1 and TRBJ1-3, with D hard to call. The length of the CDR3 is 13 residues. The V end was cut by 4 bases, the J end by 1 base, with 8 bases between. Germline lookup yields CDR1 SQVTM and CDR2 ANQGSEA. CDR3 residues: CSVVPVSGNTIYF. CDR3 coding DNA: TGCAGCGTTGTACCGGTTTCTGGAAACACCATATATTTT.

CDR3 protein: CASLAGWGRETQYF. The CDR3 coding sequence is TGTGCCAGCCTAGCGGGTTGGGGACGGGAGACCCAGTACTTC. This chain joins TRBV6-6 and TRBJ2-5, with 8 bases matching TRBD2. The CDR3 is made up of 14 amino acids. CDR1 is MNHNY, CDR2 SVGAGI, per germline (reference sequence). The V and J ends lost 8 bases and 5 bases, in that order; junction bases with no gene match: 10.

This CDR3 reads CASSVEGRWNYGYTF. In nucleotides, the CDR3 is TGTGCCAGCAGCGTAGAGGGGCGCTGGAACTATGGCTACACCTTC. This sequence joins TRBV9 and TRBJ1-2; a possible D gene is TRBD1 (5 bases). The germline V gene has CDR1 SGDLS and CDR2 YYNGEE. The V gene lost 0 bases and the J gene lost 2 bases, with 11 bases spanning the gap. The length of the CDR3 is 15 residues.

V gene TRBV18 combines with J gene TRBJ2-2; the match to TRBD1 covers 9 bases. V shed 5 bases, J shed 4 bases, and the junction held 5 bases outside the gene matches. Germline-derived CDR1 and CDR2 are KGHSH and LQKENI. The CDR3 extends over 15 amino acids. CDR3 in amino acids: CASSSGTGSTGELFF. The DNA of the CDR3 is TGTGCCAGCTCATCCGGGACAGGGAGCACCGGGGAGCTGTTTTTT.

Here the CDR3 DNA reads TGTGCCAGCTCACCAAACGGCCTCTCCGAGCAGTACTTC. Its protein is CASSPNGLSEQYF. The chain combines TRBV18 with TRBJ2-7, with D uncertain. V lost 2 bases, J lost 6 bases, and 11 bases lay in between. The germline V gene has CDR1 KGHSH and CDR2 LQKENI. The length of the CDR3 is 13 residues.

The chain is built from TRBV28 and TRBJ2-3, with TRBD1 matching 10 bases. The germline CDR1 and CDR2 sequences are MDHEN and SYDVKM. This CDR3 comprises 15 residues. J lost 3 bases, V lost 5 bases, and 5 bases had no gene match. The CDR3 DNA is TGTGCCAGCAGTAGTCAGGGACAGGGGACAGATACGCAGTATTTT. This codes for CASSSQGQGTDTQYF.

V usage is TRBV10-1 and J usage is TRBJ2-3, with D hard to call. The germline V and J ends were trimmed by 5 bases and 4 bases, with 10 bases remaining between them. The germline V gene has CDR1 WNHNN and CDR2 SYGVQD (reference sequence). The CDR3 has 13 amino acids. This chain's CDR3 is CASSRSAADTQYF. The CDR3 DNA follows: TGCGCCAGCAGTCGGTCTGCGGCAGATACGCAGTATTTT.

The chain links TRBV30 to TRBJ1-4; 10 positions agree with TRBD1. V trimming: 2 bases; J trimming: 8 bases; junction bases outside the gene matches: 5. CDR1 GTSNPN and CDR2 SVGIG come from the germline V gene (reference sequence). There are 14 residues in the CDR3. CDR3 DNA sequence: TGTGCCTGGAGTATAGACAGGGGGCGGGAAAAACTGTTTTTT. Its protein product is CAWSIDRGREKLFF.